This section outlines one T cell receptor (beta chain) sequence together with its context. The specificity of this receptor is unknown. Per-base quality was not reported, and no clone a single base away is much larger than it. Other DNA sequences within the sample encode an identical CDR3. This specimen comes from a study of blood T cell repertoires in COVID-19 (dated by TCRdb to about 2020). Background on the whole study: Samples covering the acute and convalescent phases of COVID-19 were provided by collaborators in the United States, Italy and Spain. The prospective study material was composed of cDNA or gDNA derived from T cells, B-cell-depleted T cells, or PBMCs. Subjects who had been exposed to COVID-19, were actively infected with it, or had recovered from it provided the deeply sampled blood TCRbeta repertoires that made up the dataset. A freely available public database, intended as a resource for researchers studying the immune response to SARS-CoV-2, is where the repertoires were released. The samples were drawn from two sources: the first 160 participants of the ongoing ImmuneRACE study, and some 1,300 subjects contributed by 6 global collaborators. Nearly every sample came with metadata listing a de-identified subject ID, COVID-19 status, age in years and sex. HLA class I and class II types, where available, came from metadata supplied by the sample provider rather than from assay-based typing. Paper-wide results and their limitations: The quantity of clinical and demographic metadata differed by source and by participant and was supplied without curation.

In the prospective study, participants were roughly 18 to 100 years old, resided in fewer than 25 geographic areas of the United States, and were enrolled through a virtual design. To assign participants to cohorts, the prospective study relied on clinical history that participants themselves reported in a screening survey and a study questionnaire. Exposed participants had been in contact with someone with a PCR-confirmed or clinician-diagnosed COVID-19 case within 2 weeks of study entry. In the prospective study, whole blood, serum and a nasopharyngeal or oropharyngeal swab were collected from each participant by mobile phlebotomists. Additional blood draws and questionnaires over an approximately 2-month period could optionally be provided by prospective study participants. Before DNA extraction, blood samples from the prospective study were shipped at room temperature or frozen. TCRbeta CDR3 regions were amplified from genomic DNA by means of the immunoSEQ Assay, a bias-controlled multiplex PCR. In the authors' own workflow: Nucleated cell counts per sample were estimated from amplification of reference gene primers within the assay. To quantify the absolute abundance of each unique TCRbeta CDR3 rearrangement, sequence reads were collapsed and filtered. For each sample, productive Simpson clonality was calculated as the square root of Simpson's diversity index over productive rearrangements. This immuneACCESS table, as held by TCRdb, lists in-frame sequences with V and J called but not all clones. Of the missing ones, under half trace to an unresolved V gene in checked studies; the others have no known cause. For V, J and clone size, that table is used; D and trimming come from the DNA. Counted in this sample were some 240,000 clones; roughly 85% of them appeared once. 5% to 7.5% of the sample rests with the top ten.

Looking up the germline V gene yields CDR1 SGHRS and CDR2 YFSETQ. Including the terminal cysteine and phenylalanine, the CDR3 comprises 13 residues. Only the CDR3 DNA is retained, 39 bases long and in frame from the first base. Relative to germline, V is 1 base shorter and J is 1 base shorter, with 5 bases between their ends. This TCR derives from a woman aged 45-59 years who had been exposed to COVID-19. The rearranged chain carries TRBV5-1 and TRBJ2-5; TRBD1 is a weak D gene call, 5 bases matching. The source material was PBMCs or T cells enriched from blood (not recorded which). CDR3 loop: CASSLQGQETQYF. DNA sequence: TGCGCCAGCAGCTTGCAGGGCCAAGAGACCCAGTACTTC. The CDR3, completed at both ends by the reference TRBV5-1 and TRBJ2-5 genes, gives the full variable domain KAGVTQTPRYLIKTRGQQVTLSCSPISGHRSVSWYQQTPGQGLQFLFEYFSETQRNKGNFPGRFSGRQFSNSRSEMNVSTLELGDSALYLCASSLQGQETQYFGPGTRLLVL.